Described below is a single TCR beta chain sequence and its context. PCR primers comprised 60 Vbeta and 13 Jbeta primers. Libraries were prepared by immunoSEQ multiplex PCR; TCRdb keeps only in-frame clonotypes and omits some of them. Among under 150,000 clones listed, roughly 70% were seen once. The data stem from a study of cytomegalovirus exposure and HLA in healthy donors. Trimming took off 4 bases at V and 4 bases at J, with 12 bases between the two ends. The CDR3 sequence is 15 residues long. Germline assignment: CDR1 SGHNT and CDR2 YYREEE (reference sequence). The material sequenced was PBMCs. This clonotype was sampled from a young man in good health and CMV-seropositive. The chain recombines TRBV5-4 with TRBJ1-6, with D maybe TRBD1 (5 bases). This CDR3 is CASSLSGKYNSPLHF. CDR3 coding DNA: TGTGCCAGCAGCCTATCAGGGAAATATAATTCACCCCTCCACTTT.